The rows below give T cell receptor beta chains drawn from one sample of a study of cytomegalovirus exposure and HLA in healthy donors. Measured with immunoSEQ multiplex PCR; TCRdb has only the in-frame clones, and not every one. This sample's clone table lists some 39,000 clones. The sample was PBMCs. The origin of the receptors is a young woman in good health and CMV-seropositive. Each CDR3 is given with its conserved first and last residue. D genes are given only for firm matches.

CDR3	DNA	D	J	V
CASTTTGSTDTQYF	TGTGCCAGTACCACGACAGGGAGCACAGATACGCAGTATTTT	TRBD1	TRBJ2-3	TRBV19
CASRGDRGDGGYTF	TGTGCCAGCAGAGGGGACAGGGGCGACGGTGGCTACACCTTC	TRBD1	TRBJ1-2	TRBV2
CASSERPGLAYEQYF	TGTGCCAGCAGCGAGAGACCGGGACTAGCGTACGAGCAGTACTTC	TRBD2	TRBJ2-7	TRBV11-3
CASSYPGLNNEQFF	TGTGCCAGCAGTTACCCGGGACTTAACAATGAGCAGTTCTTC	NA	TRBJ2-1	TRBV6-6
CASSIRDPRDYGYTF	TGTGCCAGTAGTATACGAGATCCTCGGGACTATGGCTACACCTTC	NA	TRBJ1-2	TRBV19
CASSLDPGGETQYF	TGTGCCAGTTCATTAGACCCGGGAGGGGAGACCCAGTACTTC	TRBD2	TRBJ2-5	TRBV25-1
CASSIWLAGRHLSEQYF	TGTGCCAGTAGTATATGGCTAGCGGGTCGTCATCTTTCGGAGCAGTACTTC	TRBD2	TRBJ2-7	TRBV19
CASSPDRGETQYF	TGCGCCAGCAGCCCGGACAGGGGAGAGACCCAGTACTTC	TRBD1	TRBJ2-5	TRBV5-1
CASSPGTHAQETQYF	TGTGCCAGCAGCCCCGGGACTCATGCCCAAGAGACCCAGTACTTC	NA	TRBJ2-5	TRBV7-2
CASSVTLLAGEKETQYF	TGTGCCAGCAGCGTAACTTTACTAGCGGGGGAGAAAGAGACCCAGTACTTC	TRBD2	TRBJ2-5	TRBV2
CASSREGQGYGYTF	TGTGCCAGCAGCAGAGAGGGACAGGGGTATGGCTACACCTTC	TRBD1	TRBJ1-2	TRBV5-4
CASSVLQGSSYNEQFF	TGCGCCAGCAGTGTCCTACAGGGGAGCTCCTACAATGAGCAGTTCTTC	TRBD1	TRBJ2-1	TRBV10-2
CASSLEGFNEQFF	TGTGCCAGCAGCTTAGAGGGGTTCAATGAGCAGTTCTTC	NA	TRBJ2-1	TRBV7-9
CASSQGMRGGGEDQYF	TGCGCCAGCAGCCAAGGGATGCGAGGCGGGGGGGAGGACCAGTACTTC	TRBD2	TRBJ2-5	TRBV4-1
CASSPGHSRGGYTF	TGTGCCAGCAGTCCGGGACACAGTCGAGGTGGCTACACCTTC	NA	TRBJ1-2	TRBV28
CASSQDLQAPGGYTF	TGTGCCAGCAGCCAAGATCTACAGGCACCCGGTGGCTACACCTTC	NA	TRBJ1-2	TRBV14
CASSIPPGGGTEAFF	TGTGCCAGCAGCATCCCCCCAGGGGGAGGCACTGAAGCTTTCTTT	TRBD1	TRBJ1-1	TRBV7-9
CASSLVSGGPGEQFF	TGTGCCAGCAGCTTGGTTAGCGGGGGGCCAGGGGAGCAGTTCTTC	TRBD2	TRBJ2-1	TRBV5-4
CAGAASGGVTQYF	TGTGCCGGGGCGGCCAGCGGGGGGGTGACCCAGTACTTC	TRBD2	TRBJ2-5	TRBV11-2
CASSLGAAVSPLHF	TGTGCCAGCAGCTTAGGAGCGGCGGTATCACCCCTCCACTTT	NA	TRBJ1-6	TRBV7-9
CASSLSWYEQYF	TGTGCCAGCAGCTTGTCGTGGTACGAGCAGTACTTC	NA	TRBJ2-7	TRBV5-8
CAWTRGGETQYF	TGTGCCTGGACAAGAGGTGGGGAGACCCAGTACTTC	NA	TRBJ2-5	TRBV30
CASLGGDRMGYGYTF	TGTGCCAGCCTAGGGGGTGACAGGATGGGCTATGGCTACACCTTC	NA	TRBJ1-2	TRBV6-1
CASSPYNSNQPQHF	TGTGCCAGCAGCCCGTATAATAGCAATCAGCCCCAGCATTTT	NA	TRBJ1-5	TRBV7-2
CASRARQANTIYF	TGTGCCAGCAGGGCCCGACAGGCAAACACCATATATTTT	NA	TRBJ1-3	TRBV6-1
CASLSGAYAYEQYF	TGTGCCAGCCTGTCTGGGGCCTACGCCTACGAGCAGTACTTC	NA	TRBJ2-7	TRBV28